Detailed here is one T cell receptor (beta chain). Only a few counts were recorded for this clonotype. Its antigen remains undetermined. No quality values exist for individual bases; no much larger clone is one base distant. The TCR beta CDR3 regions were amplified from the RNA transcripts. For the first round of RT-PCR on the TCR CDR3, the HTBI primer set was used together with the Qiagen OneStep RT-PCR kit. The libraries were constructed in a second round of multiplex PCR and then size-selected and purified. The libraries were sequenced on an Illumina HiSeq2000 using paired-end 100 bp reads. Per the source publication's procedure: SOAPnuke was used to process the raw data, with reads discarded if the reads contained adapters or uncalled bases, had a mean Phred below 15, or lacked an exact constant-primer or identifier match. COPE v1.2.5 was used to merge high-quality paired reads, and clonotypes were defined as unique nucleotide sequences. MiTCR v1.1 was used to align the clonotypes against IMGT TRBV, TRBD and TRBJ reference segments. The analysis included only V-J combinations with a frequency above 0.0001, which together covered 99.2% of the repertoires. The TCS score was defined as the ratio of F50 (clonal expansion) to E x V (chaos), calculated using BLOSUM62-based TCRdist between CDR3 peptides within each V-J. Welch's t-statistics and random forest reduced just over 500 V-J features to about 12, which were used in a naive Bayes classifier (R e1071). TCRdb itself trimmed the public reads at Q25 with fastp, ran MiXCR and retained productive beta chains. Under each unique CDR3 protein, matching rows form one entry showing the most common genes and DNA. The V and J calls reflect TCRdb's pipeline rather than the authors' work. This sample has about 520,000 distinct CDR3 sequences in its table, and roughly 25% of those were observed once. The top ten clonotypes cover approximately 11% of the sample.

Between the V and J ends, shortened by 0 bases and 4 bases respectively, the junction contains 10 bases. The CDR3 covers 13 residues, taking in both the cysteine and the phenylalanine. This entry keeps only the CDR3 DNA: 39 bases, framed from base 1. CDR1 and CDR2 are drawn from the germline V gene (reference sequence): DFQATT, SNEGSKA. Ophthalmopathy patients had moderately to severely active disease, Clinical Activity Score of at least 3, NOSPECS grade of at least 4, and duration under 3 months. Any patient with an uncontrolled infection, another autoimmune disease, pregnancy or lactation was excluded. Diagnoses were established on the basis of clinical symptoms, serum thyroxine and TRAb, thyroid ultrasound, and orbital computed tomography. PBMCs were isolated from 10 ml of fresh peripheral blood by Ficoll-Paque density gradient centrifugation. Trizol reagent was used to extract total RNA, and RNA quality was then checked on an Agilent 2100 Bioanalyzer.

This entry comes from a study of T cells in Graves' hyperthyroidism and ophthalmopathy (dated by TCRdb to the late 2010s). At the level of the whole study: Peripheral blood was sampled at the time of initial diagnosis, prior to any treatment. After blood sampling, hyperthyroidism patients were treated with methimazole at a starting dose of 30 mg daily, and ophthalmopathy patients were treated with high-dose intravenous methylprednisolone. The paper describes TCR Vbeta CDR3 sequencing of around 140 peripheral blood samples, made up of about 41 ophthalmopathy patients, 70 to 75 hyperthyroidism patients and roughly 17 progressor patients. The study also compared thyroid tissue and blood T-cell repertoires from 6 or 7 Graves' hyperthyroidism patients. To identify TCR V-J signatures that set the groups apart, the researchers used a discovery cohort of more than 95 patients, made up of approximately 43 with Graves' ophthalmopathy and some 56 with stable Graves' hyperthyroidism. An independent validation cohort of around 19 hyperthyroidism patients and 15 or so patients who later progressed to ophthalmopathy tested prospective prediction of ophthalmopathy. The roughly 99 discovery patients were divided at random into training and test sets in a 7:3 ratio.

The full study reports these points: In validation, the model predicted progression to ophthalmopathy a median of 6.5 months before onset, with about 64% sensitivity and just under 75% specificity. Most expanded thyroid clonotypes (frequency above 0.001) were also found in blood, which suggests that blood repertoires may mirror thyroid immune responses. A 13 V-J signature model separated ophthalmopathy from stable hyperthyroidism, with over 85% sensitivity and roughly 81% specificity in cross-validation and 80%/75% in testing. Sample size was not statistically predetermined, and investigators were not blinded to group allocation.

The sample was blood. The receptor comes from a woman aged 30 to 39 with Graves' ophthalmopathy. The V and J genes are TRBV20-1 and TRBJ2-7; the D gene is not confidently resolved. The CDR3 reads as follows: CSARDVGVYEQYF. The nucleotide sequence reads TGCAGTGCTAGAGATGTCGGCGTTTACGAGCAGTACTTC.